This T cell receptor beta chain emerged from a study of blood T cell repertoires in COVID-19 (dated by TCRdb to about 2020). About the investigation overall: Samples covering the acute and convalescent phases of COVID-19 were provided by collaborators in the United States, Italy and Spain. Where HLA class I and class II types were available, the types were taken from metadata supplied by the sample provider, not from assay-based typing. The sample metadata nearly always contained a de-identified subject ID, COVID-19 status, age in years and sex. The samples were drawn from two sources: the first 160 participants of the ongoing ImmuneRACE study, and fewer than 1,500 subjects contributed by 6 global collaborators. Deeply sampled blood TCRbeta repertoires from subjects exposed to, actively infected with, or recovered from COVID-19 were included in the dataset. The material from the prospective study consisted of cDNA or gDNA derived from T cells, B-cell-depleted T cells, or PBMCs. The repertoires were made available in a free public database intended to serve as a resource for research on the immune response to SARS-CoV-2.

Reading the germline V gene gives CDR1 LGHNA and CDR2 YNFKEQ. Between the V and J ends, shortened by 0 bases and 7 bases respectively, the junction contains 15 bases. Inclusive of the bounding cysteine and phenylalanine, the CDR3 is 16 residues long. The kept DNA is CDR3 alone, 48 bases in frame from the first base. Points the paper makes about the study in general: How much clinical and demographic metadata was included differed by source and by participant, and the metadata was provided uncurated.

Whole blood was collected in K2EDTA tubes by collaborating institutions according to the institutions' own protocols. For TCRbeta analysis, collaborators shipped samples in one of three forms: frozen whole blood, isolated PBMCs, or DNA extracted from either of those sample types. As to this clone: This clone's antigen is unknown. There are no base qualities to consult, and no much larger clone falls within one base.

TCRbeta CDR3 regions were amplified from genomic DNA by means of the immunoSEQ Assay, a bias-controlled multiplex PCR. Regarding the original processing steps: The number of nucleated cells in each sample was estimated by amplification of reference gene primers within the assay. To quantify the absolute abundance of each unique TCRbeta CDR3 rearrangement, sequence reads were collapsed and filtered. For each sample, productive Simpson clonality was calculated as the square root of Simpson's diversity index over productive rearrangements. Not all clones reach the TCRdb copy of this immuneACCESS table, which keeps in-frame sequences only. Checked studies attribute under half of the gap to unresolved V genes and leave the rest unexplained. The DNA was the basis for D and trimming; V, J and clone size are from that table. This sample is represented by over 25,000 clones; roughly 84% of them were singletons. In total, the top ten clones hold approximately 10% of the sample.

Recombination connected TRBV4-2 to TRBJ2-2; a tentative D call is TRBD1 (6 bases match). The clonotype comes from a man at least 80 years old with active COVID-19. The specimen was peripheral blood. The sequenced DNA: TGTGCCAGCAGCCAAGAATGGGGGCTGGCTGTCGGGGAGCTGTTTTTT. Its translation reads: CASSQEWGLAVGELFF.